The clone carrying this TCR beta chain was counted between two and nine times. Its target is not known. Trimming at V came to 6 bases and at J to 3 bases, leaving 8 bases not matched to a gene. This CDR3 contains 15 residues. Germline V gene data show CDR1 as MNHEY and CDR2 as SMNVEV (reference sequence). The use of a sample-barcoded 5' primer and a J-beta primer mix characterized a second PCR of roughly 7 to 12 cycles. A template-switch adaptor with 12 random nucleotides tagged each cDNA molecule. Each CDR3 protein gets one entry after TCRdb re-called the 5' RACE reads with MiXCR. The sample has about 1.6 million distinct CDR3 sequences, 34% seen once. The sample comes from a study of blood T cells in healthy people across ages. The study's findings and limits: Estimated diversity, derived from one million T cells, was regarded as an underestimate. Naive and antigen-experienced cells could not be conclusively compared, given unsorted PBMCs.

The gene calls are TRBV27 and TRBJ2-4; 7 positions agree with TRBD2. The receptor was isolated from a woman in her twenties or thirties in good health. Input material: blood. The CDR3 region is CASRGGASGKNIQYF. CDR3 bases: TGTGCCAGCAGGGGGGGAGCTAGCGGCAAAAACATTCAGTACTTC.